These 29 T cell receptor beta chains were all obtained from the same sample, sequenced in a study of blood T cells in healthy people across ages (dated by TCRdb to about 2015). The library relied on 5' RACE. The sequencer listed for this sample is Illumina HiSeq 2500. A second PCR of roughly 7 to 11 cycles was performed with a sample-barcoded 5' primer and a J-beta primer mix. TCRdb reran the public reads through fastp at Q25 and MiXCR, keeping productive beta chains. Each entry is one CDR3 protein sequence, shown with its most common DNA and genes. The table for this sample lists fewer than 1,000,000 distinct CDR3 sequences; about 47% of them were counted only once. About a sixth of the sample is in the top ten clones. The sequenced sample was blood. These receptors were obtained from a man older than 75 in good health.

This rearrangement joins TRBV29-1 to TRBJ2-2; 8 positions match TRBD1. V was pared by 5 bases and J by 1 base, with 3 bases of the junction left unmatched. The germline V gene has CDR1 SQVTM and CDR2 ANQGSEA. This CDR3 region has 14 residues. The CDR3 spells CSVSGTGNTGELFF. Here the CDR3 DNA reads TGCAGCGTTTCCGGGACAGGGAACACCGGGGAGCTGTTTTTT.

This clonotype was counted only a few times. The V gene is TRBV7-2, the J gene TRBJ1-5, with 7 bases matching TRBD1. Trimming cost V 1 base and J 4 bases; bases outside gene matches: 7. CDR1 SGHTA and CDR2 FQGNSA come from the germline V gene. This CDR3 region has 16 residues. For the CDR3, the DNA is TGTGCCAGCAGCTTAGGGGGAGGGGGCCTTAATCAGCCCCAGCATTTT. Its protein product is CASSLGGGGLNQPQHF. The variable domain in full, with the rest retrieved from reference TRBV7-2 and TRBJ1-5, is GAGVSQSPSNKVTEKGKDVELRCDPISGHTALYWYRQSLGQGLEFLIYFQGNSAPDKSGLPSDRFSAERTGGSVSTLTIQRTQQEDSAVYLCASSLGGGGLNQPQHFGDGTRLSIL.

This clonotype was counted a few times. The CDR3 nucleotides read TGTGCCAGCAGTGGGACATCAGCCTACGAGCAGTACTTC. As protein: CASSGTSAYEQYF. The chain couples TRBV7-9 to TRBJ2-7, with D tentatively TRBD1 (6 bases). In germline, CDR1 is SEHNR, CDR2 FQNEAQ (reference sequence). The V and J ends lost 6 bases and 2 bases respectively, with 11 bases between them. The CDR3 totals 13 residues.

This sequence joins TRBV29-1 and TRBJ2-3; TRBD1 matches at 9 bases. Germline V gives CDR1 SQVTM, CDR2 ANQGSEA. There are 14 residues in the CDR3. With V trimmed by 7 bases and J by 3 bases, 8 bases remained unmatched. The CDR3 DNA is TGCAGCGCCCCTGGACAGGGGTTGACAGATACGCAGTATTTT. Residues: CSAPGQGLTDTQYF.

V and J are TRBV20-1 and TRBJ2-7; TRBD2 is a possible D gene (5 bases). This CDR3 has 13 amino acids. V lost 3 bases, J lost 0 bases, and 9 bases lay in between. Germline-derived CDR1 and CDR2 are DFQATT and SNEGSKA (reference sequence). The CDR3 loop reads CSASAGFSYEQYF. CDR3 bases: TGCAGTGCTAGCGCGGGTTTCTCCTACGAGCAGTACTTC.

Comment on this clonotype: Relative to the germline gene, one junction end is altered; a read error may explain this. Here the CDR3 reads CAGSVVVQNGCTF. The CDR3 DNA sequence: TGTGCCGGCAGTGTAGTGGTACAAAATGGCTGCACCTTC. The chain recombines TRBV12-3 or TRBV12-4 with TRBJ1-2; D not certain. This CDR3 contains 13 residues.

This chain links TRBV11-2 with TRBJ1-2; 9 positions match TRBD1. This CDR3 contains 15 residues. CDR1 and CDR2 (germline): SGHAT, FQNNGV. The V segment lost 1 base and the J segment 8 bases; nucleotides outside the gene matches: 8. The CDR3 nucleotides are TGTGCCAGCAGCTTAGTTGCCGACAGGGGGTACGGCTACACCTTC. Translated, it gives CASSLVADRGYGYTF.

This rearrangement joins TRBV15 to TRBJ1-2; D perhaps matches TRBD1 (6 bases). V was pared by 3 bases and J by 2 bases, with 16 bases between. The CDR3 covers 16 residues. Germline loops: CDR1 LNHNV, CDR2 YYDKDF (reference sequence). CDR3 coding DNA: TGTGCCACCAGCAGCTTTCTGAGAGGGGGGAACTATGGCTACACCTTC. This encodes CATSSFLRGGNYGYTF.

The V call is TRBV7-9, the J call TRBJ2-7; 7 bases map to TRBD1. This CDR3 has 15 residues. The germline V gene encodes CDR1 SEHNR and CDR2 FQNEAQ (reference sequence). Germline trimming cut 5 bases from V and 7 bases from J; bases unmatched to any gene: 14. The CDR3 DNA is TGTGCCAGCAGCCAGCCTGGACAGGTCACAGGAGAGCAGTACTTC. The encoded protein is CASSQPGQVTGEQYF.

The rearrangement links TRBV30 to TRBJ1-2; no firm D call. The CDR3 runs 13 residues. Deletions cut 4 bases from V and 4 bases from J, with 13 bases between. Germline V lookup: CDR1 GTSNPN, CDR2 SVGIG (reference sequence). In nucleotides, the CDR3 is TGTGCCTGGAATTTCCGGGGTTCCTATGGCTACACCTTC. Translated: CAWNFRGSYGYTF.

This clonotype was counted only a few times. This rearrangement joins TRBV20-1 to TRBJ2-1; D uncertain. V was cut by 0 bases and J by 0 bases, with 12 bases left in between. CDR1 and CDR2 (germline): DFQATT, SNEGSKA (reference sequence). The CDR3 extends over 16 amino acids. The CDR3 DNA sequence: TGCAGTGCTAGAGATCCCCAGAGACCCTCCTACAATGAGCAGTTCTTC. This sequence encodes CSARDPQRPSYNEQFF.

This clonotype has a count of ten or more. The chain employs TRBV10-3 and TRBJ2-5, with 7 bases lining up with TRBD1. The V gene end was trimmed by 4 bases and the J gene end by 1 base; junction bases not matched to a gene: 6. The CDR3 totals 15 residues. Per the germline V gene, CDR1 is ENHRY and CDR2 is SYGVKD. CDR3 sequence: CAISVDRDGQETQYF. The CDR3 DNA is TGTGCCATCAGTGTCGACAGGGATGGCCAAGAGACCCAGTACTTC.

The chain recombines TRBV12-3 or TRBV12-4 with TRBJ1-1; the match to TRBD1 covers 11 bases. V was clipped by 4 bases and J by 3 bases; unmatched bases: 7. The CDR3 consists of 16 residues. CDR3 nucleotides: TGTGCCAGCAGTTACCGGGACAGGGGGGCGGACACTGAAGCTTTCTTT. Translation gives CASSYRDRGADTEAFF.

This chain's CDR3 is CSVVAQITDTQYF. Written as DNA, the CDR3 is TGCAGCGTTGTCGCGCAGATCACAGATACGCAGTATTTT. The V call is TRBV29-1, the J call TRBJ2-3; D is ambiguous. This CDR3 is built from 13 residues. The V end was cut by 4 bases, the J end by 2 bases, with 10 bases between. Germline CDR1 reads SQVTM; CDR2 reads ANQGSEA.

Note on this clonotype: A much larger clone is a single base away; this may be a read error. This sequence joins TRBV29-1 and TRBJ2-1; tentatively, D is TRBD1 (5 bases). Trimming took off 8 bases at V and 6 bases at J, with 11 bases between the two ends. Germline V CDR1 and CDR2: SQVTM, ANQGSEA. This CDR3 contains 11 residues. CDR3 sequence (DNA): TGCAGCACGACAGTGATCAATGAGCAGTTCTTC. The encoded protein is CSTTVINEQFF.

The chain is built from TRBV6-5 and TRBJ2-5; D unclear. The CDR3 has 11 residues. Trimming took off 6 bases at V and 3 bases at J, with 5 bases between the two ends. Germline values: CDR1 MNHEY, CDR2 SVGAGI. The CDR3 here is CASRGKETQYF. The CDR3 region has the DNA TGTGCCAGCAGGGGTAAAGAGACCCAGTACTTC.

This chain uses TRBV11-2 with TRBJ2-5; 11 nucleotides agree with TRBD2. V lost 3 bases to trimming and J lost 11 bases; unmatched junction nucleotides: 14. The CDR3 covers 16 residues. Germline values: CDR1 SGHAT, CDR2 FQNNGV. CDR3 bases: TGTGCCAGCAGCTTTAACTTAGCGGGAGGGCAGGGTGAGCAGTACTTC. This codes for CASSFNLAGGQGEQYF.

The genes are TRBV30 and TRBJ1-1; TRBD1 might be the D (5 bases). This CDR3 contains 13 residues. Germline loops: CDR1 GTSNPN, CDR2 SVGIG (reference sequence). Trimming pared 2 bases from V and 1 base from J, leaving 8 bases between. For the CDR3, the DNA is TGTGCCTGGAGTAAAGGGACGAACACTGAAGCTTTCTTT. Residues: CAWSKGTNTEAFF.

This clonotype was counted only a few times. The V gene is TRBV12-3 or TRBV12-4, the J gene TRBJ1-6, with 7 bases aligning to TRBD1. The CDR3 runs 15 residues. V trimming: 5 bases; J trimming: 7 bases; junction bases outside the gene matches: 8. This chain's CDR3 is CASSPRQGYNSPLHF. The CDR3 nucleotides read TGTGCCAGCAGTCCCCGACAGGGATACAATTCACCCCTCCACTTT.

The chain uses TRBV6-6 and TRBJ2-3; 7 nucleotides agree with TRBD2. The length of the CDR3 is 15 residues. J was trimmed by 0 bases and V by 6 bases; bases with no gene match: 6. Germline V gene sequence: CDR1 MNHNY, CDR2 SVGAGI (reference sequence). CDR3 in amino acids: CASREREGSTDTQYF. DNA for the CDR3: TGTGCCAGCAGGGAAAGGGAGGGTAGCACAGATACGCAGTATTTT.

This clonotype was detected only a few times. The J gene is TRBJ2-7, the V gene TRBV20-1, with D possibly being TRBD2 (5 bases). Germline V gene lookup returns CDR1 DFQATT and CDR2 SNEGSKA (reference sequence). CDR3 length: 12 amino acids. Deletions cut 6 bases from V and 5 bases from J, with 14 bases between. CDR3 loop: CSALLTGNEQYF. The CDR3 DNA reads as TGCAGTGCCCTCCTGACCGGGAACGAGCAGTACTTC.

This clonotype was detected only a few times. V and J are TRBV7-3 and TRBJ2-3; D is perhaps TRBD2 (5 bases). Trimming took 0 bases from V and 5 from J, leaving 9 bases between them. This CDR3 comprises 14 residues. CDR1 SGHTA and CDR2 FQGTGA come from the germline V gene. This CDR3 reads CASSLTGLLDTQYF. The CDR3 coding sequence is TGTGCCAGCAGCTTAACCGGACTGTTAGATACGCAGTATTTT.

This clonotype turned up a few times. The J gene is TRBJ2-5, the V gene TRBV11-2; tentatively, D is TRBD1 or TRBD2 (6 bases each). V lost 2 bases and J 5 bases, leaving 12 bases between the germline ends. Germline assignment: CDR1 SGHAT and CDR2 FQNNGV. The CDR3 runs to 14 residues. CDR3 sequence: CASSLSGARETQYF. In DNA, the CDR3 is TGTGCCAGCAGCTTATCGGGGGCCAGGGAGACCCAGTACTTC. The full variable domain, completed using reference TRBV11-2 and TRBJ2-5, is EAGVAQSPRYKIIEKRQSVAFWCNPISGHATLYWYQQILGQGPKLLIQFQNNGVVDDSQLPKDRFSAERLKGVDSTLKIQPAKLEDSAVYLCASSLSGARETQYFGPGTRLLVL.

This clonotype occurred a few times. The chain joins TRBV6-2 or TRBV6-3 to TRBJ1-5; D unclear. CDR1 is MNHEY and CDR2 is SVGEGT in the germline V gene. V lost 8 bases, J lost 7 bases, and 15 bases lay in between. The CDR3 is 13 amino acids. CDR3 residues: CASQGNLGQPQHF. The CDR3, as DNA: TGTGCCAGCCAAGGAAATTTGGGACAGCCCCAGCATTTT.

This clonotype showed up just a few times. The chain links TRBV5-1 to TRBJ2-1, with D possibly being TRBD1 or TRBD2 (5 bases each). Per germline, CDR1 SGHRS and CDR2 YFSETQ. The V gene lost 6 bases and the J gene lost 3 bases, with 13 bases spanning the gap. CDR3 length: 14 residues. The CDR3 nucleotides are TGCGCCAGCACGGCAGGGACCAACTACAATGAGCAGTTCTTC. Its protein product is CASTAGTNYNEQFF. Filled out from reference TRBV5-1 and TRBJ2-1, the complete variable domain reads KAGVTQTPRYLIKTRGQQVTLSCSPISGHRSVSWYQQTPGQGLQFLFEYFSETQRNKGNFPGRFSGRQFSNSRSEMNVSTLELGDSALYLCASTAGTNYNEQFFGPGTRLTVL.

The CDR3, as DNA: TGTGCCAGCAGGGGTCGAAGCGGGAGCACAGATACGCAGTATTTT. Translated, it gives CASRGRSGSTDTQYF. The rearrangement uses TRBV2 and TRBJ2-3; weak D call: TRBD2 (6 bases). CDR1 and CDR2 (germline): SNHLY, FYNNEI. The CDR3 is 15 amino acids. The V end was cut by 6 bases, the J end by 0 bases, with 13 bases between.

With regard to this clonotype: This may arise from a read error, as a much more abundant clone is one base away. This chain uses TRBV20-1 with TRBJ2-7, with TRBD2 matching over 9 bases. CDR3 length equals 13 residues. V lost 3 bases to trimming and J lost 7 bases; unmatched junction nucleotides: 7. Germline-derived CDR1 and CDR2 are DFQATT and SNEGSKA (reference sequence). The CDR3 loop reads CSARASGITEQYF. CDR3 nucleotide sequence: TGCAGTGCTAGGGCTAGCGGGATTACTGAGCAGTACTTC.

This clonotype was detected once. The chain employs TRBV29-1 and TRBJ2-7, with 9 bases fitting TRBD1. CDR1 and CDR2 (germline): SQVTM, ANQGSEA. With V trimmed by 0 bases and J by 10 bases, 10 bases remained unmatched. The CDR3 is made up of 14 amino acids. The chain's CDR3 is CSVEDRQQGAFQYF. The CDR3 coding sequence is TGCAGCGTTGAAGACCGGCAACAGGGGGCATTTCAGTACTTC.

The chain joins TRBV10-3 to TRBJ2-3, with 14 nucleotides matching TRBD2. J lost 3 bases, V lost 2 bases, and 4 bases had no gene match. Germline-derived CDR1 and CDR2 are ENHRY and SYGVKD. CDR3 size: 17 residues. CDR3 protein: CAISEPGLAGGTDTQYF. The CDR3, as DNA: TGTGCCATCAGTGAGCCCGGACTAGCGGGAGGTACAGATACGCAGTATTTT.